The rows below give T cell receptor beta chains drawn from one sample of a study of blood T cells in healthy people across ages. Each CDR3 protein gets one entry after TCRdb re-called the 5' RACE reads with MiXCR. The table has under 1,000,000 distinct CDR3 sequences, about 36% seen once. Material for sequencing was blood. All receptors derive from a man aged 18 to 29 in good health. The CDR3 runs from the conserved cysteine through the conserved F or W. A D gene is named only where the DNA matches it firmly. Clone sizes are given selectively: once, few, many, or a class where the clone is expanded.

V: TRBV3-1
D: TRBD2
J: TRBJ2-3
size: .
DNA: TGTGCCAGCAGCCAATCACTCCTAGCGGCCCAATATTTT
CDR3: CASSQSLLAAQYF

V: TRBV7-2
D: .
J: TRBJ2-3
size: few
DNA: TGTGCCAGCAGCTTAAGCCCCCGCGGAGATACGCAGTATTTT
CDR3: CASSLSPRGDTQYF

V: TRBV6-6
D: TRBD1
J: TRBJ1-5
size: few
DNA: TGTGCCAGCAGCACGTTTGGCAGGGGGTCGCATCAGCCCCAGCATTTT
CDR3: CASSTFGRGSHQPQHF

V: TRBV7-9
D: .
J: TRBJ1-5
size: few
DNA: TGTGCCAGCAGCTACGGGACTGCCGGCCAGCCCCAGCATTTT
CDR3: CASSYGTAGQPQHF

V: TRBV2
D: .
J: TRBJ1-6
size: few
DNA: TGTGCCAGCAGTGAATGGTTGGGATCTAATTCACCCCTCCACTTT
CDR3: CASSEWLGSNSPLHF

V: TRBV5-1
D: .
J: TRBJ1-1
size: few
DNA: TGCGCCAGCAGCTTGGGTGCGGTCGGGGACACTGAAGCTTTCTTT
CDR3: CASSLGAVGDTEAFF

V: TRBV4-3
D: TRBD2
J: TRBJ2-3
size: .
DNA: TGCGCCAGCAGCCAAGAAGTGGCGGGGGCGCAGTATTTT
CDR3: CASSQEVAGAQYF

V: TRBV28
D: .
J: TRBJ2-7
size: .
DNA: TGTGCCAGCAGTGGGAGCGAGCGGCACCCTGTCGAGCAGTACTTC
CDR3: CASSGSERHPVEQYF

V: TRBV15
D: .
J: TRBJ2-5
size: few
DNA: TGTGCCACCAGCATCTACGACAGGCAACAAGAGACCCAGTACTTC
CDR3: CATSIYDRQQETQYF

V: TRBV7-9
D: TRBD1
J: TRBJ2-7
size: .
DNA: TGTGCCAGCAGCTTTAGACCCCTGACAGGGGCCGACGAGCAGTACTTC
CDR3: CASSFRPLTGADEQYF

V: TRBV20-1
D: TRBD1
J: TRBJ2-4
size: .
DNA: TGCAGTGCTAGAGTGGACAGGGCGGAGTACTTC
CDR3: CSARVDRAEYF

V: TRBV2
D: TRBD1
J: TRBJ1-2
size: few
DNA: TGTGCCAGGGGATTTATGGGACAGACTAACTATGGCTACACCTTC
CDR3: CARGFMGQTNYGYTF

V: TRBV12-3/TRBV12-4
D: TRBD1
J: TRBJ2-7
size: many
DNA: TGTGCCAGCAGTGTCGGGACAGCCTATTACCAGTACTTC
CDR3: CASSVGTAYYQYF

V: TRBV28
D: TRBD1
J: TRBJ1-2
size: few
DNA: TGTGCCAGCAGCACCTCGGACAGGGGCTGGGGCTACACCTTC
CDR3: CASSTSDRGWGYTF

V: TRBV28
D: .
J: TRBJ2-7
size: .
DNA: TGTGCCAGCAGTTCCCCAGACAGGGAGGACAATGAGCAGTACTTC
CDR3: CASSSPDREDNEQYF

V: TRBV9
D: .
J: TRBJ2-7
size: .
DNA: TGTGCCAGCAGCGTAGGTCGGCCGGGGGCGTCCTACGGGCAGTACTTC
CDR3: CASSVGRPGASYGQYF

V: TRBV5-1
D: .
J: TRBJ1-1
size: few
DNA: TGCGCCAGCAGCACGGGGACAATAGACACTGAAGCTTTCTTT
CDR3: CASSTGTIDTEAFF

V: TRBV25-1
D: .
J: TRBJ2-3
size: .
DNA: TGTGCCAGCAGTTCGGCAGGGGATAGCACAGATACGCAGTATTTT
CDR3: CASSSAGDSTDTQYF

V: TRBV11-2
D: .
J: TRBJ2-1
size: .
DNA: TGTGCCAGCAGCTTAGATCTCCCCAATGAGCAGTTCTTC
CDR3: CASSLDLPNEQFF

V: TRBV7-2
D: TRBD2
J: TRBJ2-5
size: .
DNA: TGTGCCAGCAGCTTAGGTTTGACTAGCGGGGGGGCAGAGACCCAGTACTTC
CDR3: CASSLGLTSGGAETQYF

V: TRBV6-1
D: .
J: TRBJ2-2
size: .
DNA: TGTGCCAGCAGTGAAGAGGGGGGCACGAACACCGGGGAGCTGTTTTTT
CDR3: CASSEEGGTNTGELFF

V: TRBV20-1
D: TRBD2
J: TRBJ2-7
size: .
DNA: TGCAGTGCTAGGCCTAGCGGAGACGAGCGGTACTTC
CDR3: CSARPSGDERYF

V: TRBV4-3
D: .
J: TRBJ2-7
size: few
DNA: TGCGCCAGCAGCCAACGGTCAGGTCACTACAATGAGCAGTACTTC
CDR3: CASSQRSGHYNEQYF

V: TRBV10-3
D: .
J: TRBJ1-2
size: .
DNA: TGTGCCATCAGTGAGTCGAGGATAGATTATGGCTACACCTTC
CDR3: CAISESRIDYGYTF

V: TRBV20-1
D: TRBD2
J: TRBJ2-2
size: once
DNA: TGCAGTGCTATAAAAGCGGGGGGATACACCGGGGAGCTGTTTTTT
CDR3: CSAIKAGGYTGELFF

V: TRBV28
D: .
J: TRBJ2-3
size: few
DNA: TGTACCAGCAGTTTTCGCGAAGTGGGGACAGATACGCAGTATTTT
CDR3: CTSSFREVGTDTQYF

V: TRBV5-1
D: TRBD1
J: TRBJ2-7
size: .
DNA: TGCGCCAGCAGCTTGGCCCCACCATTAACCCGGGACAGGGGGGGGTACGAGCAGTACTTC
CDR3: CASSLAPPLTRDRGGYEQYF

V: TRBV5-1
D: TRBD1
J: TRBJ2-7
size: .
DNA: TGCGCCAGCAGCGGGGCAGGGGGCCTATACGAGCAGTACTTC
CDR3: CASSGAGGLYEQYF

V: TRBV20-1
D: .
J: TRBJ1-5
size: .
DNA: TGCAGCGGCTGGGGGGAAGGCAATCAGCCCCAGCATTTT
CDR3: CSGWGEGNQPQHF

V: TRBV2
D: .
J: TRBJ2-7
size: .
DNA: TGTGCCAGCAGTGAACTAAGGACAGTGTACAATGAGCAGTACTTC
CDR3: CASSELRTVYNEQYF

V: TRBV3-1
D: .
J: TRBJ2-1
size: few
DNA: TGTGCCAGCAACCCAGGACCCAACAGGTTAGATGAGCAGTTCTTC
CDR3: CASNPGPNRLDEQFF

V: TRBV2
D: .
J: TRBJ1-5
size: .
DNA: TGTGCCAGCAGTGACGGGGAATCTGGGTTGGAGGAACAGCATTTT
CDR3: CASSDGESGLEEQHF

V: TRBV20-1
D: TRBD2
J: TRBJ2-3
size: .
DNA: TGCAGTGCTCACGGGACTAGCGGGGGGGCCCGCACAGATACGCAGTATTTT
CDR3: CSAHGTSGGARTDTQYF

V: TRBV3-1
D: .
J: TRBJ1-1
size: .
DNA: TGTGCCAGCAGCCAAGAACGGGTGGAGACTGAAGCTTTCTTT
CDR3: CASSQERVETEAFF

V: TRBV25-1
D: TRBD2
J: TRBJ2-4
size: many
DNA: TGTGCCAGCAGTGGCCGCACTAGCGACGGCAAAAACATTCAGTACTTC
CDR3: CASSGRTSDGKNIQYF

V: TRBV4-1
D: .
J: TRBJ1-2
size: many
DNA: TGCGCCAGCAGCCAAGGCTGGGTTCGGGGTTCTTTGGGCTACACCTTC
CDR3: CASSQGWVRGSLGYTF

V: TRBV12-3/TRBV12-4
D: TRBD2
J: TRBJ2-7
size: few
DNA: TGTGCCAGCAGTACAACTAGCGGGGGATACAATGAGCAGTACTTC
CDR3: CASSTTSGGYNEQYF

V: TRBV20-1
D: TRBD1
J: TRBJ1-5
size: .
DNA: TGCAGTGCTAGACCGGACAGGGGAGTGTATCAGCCCCAGCATTTT
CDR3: CSARPDRGVYQPQHF

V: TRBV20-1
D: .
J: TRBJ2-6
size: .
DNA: TGCAGTGCTGACGCAGGAGACACTGGGGCCAACGTCCTGACTTTC
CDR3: CSADAGDTGANVLTF

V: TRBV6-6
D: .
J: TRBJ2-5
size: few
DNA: TGTGCCAGCAGGGACAGAGATCGTGATGAGCAGTACTTC
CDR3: CASRDRDRDEQYF

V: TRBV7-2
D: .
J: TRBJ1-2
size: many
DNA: TGTGCCAGCAGCTTAGATGCGGCGTCGAGGAACTATGGCTACACCTTC
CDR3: CASSLDAASRNYGYTF

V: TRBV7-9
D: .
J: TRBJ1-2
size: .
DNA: TGTGCCAGCAGCTTAGACCAGGGCTATGGCTACACCTTC
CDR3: CASSLDQGYGYTF

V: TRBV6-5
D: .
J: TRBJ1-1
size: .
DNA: TGTGCCAGCAGGACAGAACTGACTGAAGCTTTCTTT
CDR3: CASRTELTEAFF

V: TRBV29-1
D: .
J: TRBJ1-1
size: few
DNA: TGCAGCGTTGTGCCCGTTATGAACACTGAAGCTTTCTTT
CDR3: CSVVPVMNTEAFF

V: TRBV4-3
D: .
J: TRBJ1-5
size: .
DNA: TGCGCCAGCAGCCAGGACTATGGGGCCGGTCAGCCCCAGCATTTT
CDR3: CASSQDYGAGQPQHF

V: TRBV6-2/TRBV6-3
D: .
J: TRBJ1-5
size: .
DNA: TGTGCCAGGACGCATGCATCAGGGCGCAATCAGCCCCAGCATTTT
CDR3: CARTHASGRNQPQHF

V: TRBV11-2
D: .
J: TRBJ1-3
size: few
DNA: TGTGCCAGCAGCCACTATTCTTCAACAGGGAACTTTAGCTCTGGAAACACCATATATTTT
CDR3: CASSHYSSTGNFSSGNTIYF

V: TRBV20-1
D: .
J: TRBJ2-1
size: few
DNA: TGCAGTGCTAGAGTGGGGGGAAACGATGAGCAGTTCTTC
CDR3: CSARVGGNDEQFF

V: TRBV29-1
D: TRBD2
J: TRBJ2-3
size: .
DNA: TGCAGCGTTGTCTCTAGCGGGGACCTCACAGATACGCAGTATTTT
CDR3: CSVVSSGDLTDTQYF

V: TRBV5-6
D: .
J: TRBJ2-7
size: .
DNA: TGTGCCAGCAGAGTTGACAGGTTGAGCTACGAGCAGTACTTC
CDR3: CASRVDRLSYEQYF